A single sample gave rise to the 14 T cell receptor beta chains below, sequenced in a study of blood T cell repertoires in COVID-19. Sequenced by immunoSEQ multiplex PCR; TCRdb stores in-frame clones only, minus some. This sample yields approximately 250,000 clones, of which around 80% are seen a single time; under 5.5% belongs to the top ten. Material: peripheral blood. The receptor set was obtained from a man in his sixties with acute or convalescent COVID-19.

The chain carries TRBV21-1 and TRBJ1-2. TRBV21-1 is listed as a pseudogene. The CDR3 length is 15 residues. The CDR3 region is CASSSRPRGNYGYTF. DNA for the CDR3: TGTGCCAGCAGCTCCAGACCCAGAGGGAACTATGGCTACACCTTC.

The CDR3 protein is CAIRGTTNYEQYF. In DNA form, the CDR3 reads TGTGCCATCAGGGGGACTACTAACTACGAGCAGTACTTC. The chain carries TRBV10-3 and TRBJ2-7, with 7 bases fitting TRBD2. The CDR3 loop spans 13 amino acids. From germline, CDR1 is ENHRY and CDR2 SYGVKD. V lost 6 bases to trimming and J lost 3 bases; unmatched junction nucleotides: 5.

This clone appeared once. V usage is TRBV2 and J usage is TRBJ1-2; a weak D match, TRBD1 (6 bases). Germline V CDR1 and CDR2: SNHLY, FYNNEI. V lost 6 bases and J lost 1, with 9 bases in between. This CDR3 comprises 13 residues. The CDR3 is CASRGQINYGYTF. Here the CDR3 DNA reads TGTGCCAGCAGAGGACAGATTAACTATGGCTACACCTTC.

This clone was recorded only once. The V and J genes are TRBV19 and TRBJ2-7; 11 positions agree with TRBD1. Germline values: CDR1 LNHDA, CDR2 SQIVND (reference sequence). Trimming took 5 bases from V and 3 from J; bases not matched to a gene: 6. The CDR3 has 15 amino acids. CDR3 DNA: TGTGCCAGTAGTCCGGACAGGGGGCATATCTACGAGCAGTACTTC. Its translation is CASSPDRGHIYEQYF. Drawing the rest from reference TRBV19 and TRBJ2-7, the complete variable domain is DGGITQSPKYLFRKEGQNVTLSCEQNLNHDAMYWYRQDPGQGLRLIYYSQIVNDFQKGDIAEGYSVSREKKESFPLTVTSAQKNPTAFYLCASSPDRGHIYEQYFGPGTRLTVT.

This clone came up a few times. The rearrangement joins TRBV18 to TRBJ1-5, with 12 positions matching TRBD1. Trimming at V came to 5 bases and at J to 6 bases, leaving 5 bases not matched to a gene. The CDR3 extends over 15 amino acids. In germline, CDR1 is KGHSH, CDR2 LQKENI. The CDR3 DNA reads as TGTGCCAGCTCATCCGGGACAGGGGGCCTTCAGCCCCAGCATTTT. It yields the protein CASSSGTGGLQPQHF.

The chain uses TRBV5-1 and TRBJ2-1; 9 positions agree with TRBD2. The CDR3 loop spans 17 amino acids. Looked up from germline, CDR1 is SGHRS and CDR2 is YFSETQ. J was trimmed by 9 bases and V by 1 base; bases with no gene match: 14. DNA for the CDR3: TGCGCCAGCAGCTTGAGGTCTGCGGGAGGGCCGGTTGCTGAGCAGTTCTTC. Its protein product is CASSLRSAGGPVAEQFF.

In its sample, this clone was seen once. The V gene is TRBV6-5, the J gene TRBJ2-7; 7 bases align to TRBD2. With V trimmed by 6 bases and J by 2 bases, 4 bases remained unmatched. There are 13 residues in the CDR3. Germline lookup yields CDR1 MNHEY and CDR2 SVGAGI. In DNA, the CDR3 is TGTGCCAGCAGCCTGGCGGGGGCCTACGAGCAGTACTTC. As protein: CASSLAGAYEQYF.

This chain connects TRBV9 to TRBJ2-1; 9 bases agree with TRBD1. Germline CDR1 reads SGDLS; CDR2 reads YYNGEE. This CDR3 comprises 13 residues. Trimming cost V 3 bases and J 5 bases; bases outside gene matches: 0. The CDR3 reads CASSGTGDNEQFF. DNA for the CDR3: TGTGCCAGCAGCGGGACAGGGGACAATGAGCAGTTCTTC.

In DNA form, the CDR3 reads TGTGCCAGCAGTTACGGGGCAGCGAGCTCCTATAATTCACCCCTCCACTTT. As protein: CASSYGAASSYNSPLHF. The chain combines TRBV6-7 with TRBJ1-6; a possible D gene is TRBD1 (5 bases). TRBV6-7 belongs to the ORF category, with a function that is uncertain. This CDR3 has 17 residues. V was clipped by 2 bases and J by 0 bases, with 11 bases between them.

This clone is a singleton in its sample. The genes are TRBV13 and TRBJ1-2; D ambiguous. The germline V and J ends were trimmed by 0 bases and 13 bases, with 9 bases remaining between them. The CDR3 consists of 11 residues. Germline V gene data show CDR1 as PRHDT and CDR2 as FYEKMQ (reference sequence). The CDR3 sequence: CASSLGRRCTF. CDR3 nucleotide sequence: TGTGCCAGCAGCTTAGGGCGGCGTTGCACCTTC.

The chain carries TRBV9 and TRBJ2-1; D may be TRBD2 (5 bases). V shed 0 bases and J shed 7 bases, with 14 bases lying between them. Germline CDR1 SGDLS, CDR2 YYNGEE. The CDR3 sequence is 15 residues long. The CDR3 sequence is CASSVGRSTGNEQFF. Here the CDR3 DNA reads TGTGCCAGCAGCGTAGGGAGGAGTACGGGGAATGAGCAGTTCTTC.

The CDR3 loop is CASSYRRESRTEAFF. DNA of the CDR3: TGTGCCAGCAGTTACAGGCGGGAGTCTCGAACTGAAGCTTTCTTT. The gene calls are TRBV6-5 and TRBJ1-1, with unresolved D. Germline CDR1 and CDR2: MNHEY and SVGAGI. This CDR3 contains 15 residues. Between the trimmed V and J ends, which lost 2 bases and 5 bases, there was a span of 15 bases.

This clone occurred once. The J gene is TRBJ2-3, the V gene TRBV28, with 8 bases lining up with TRBD1. The CDR3 consists of 15 residues. Trimming cost V 8 bases and J 5 bases; bases outside gene matches: 12. From germline, CDR1 is MDHEN and CDR2 SYDVKM. This CDR3 reads CASYQGANWGDTQYF. CDR3 nucleotide sequence: TGTGCCAGCTATCAGGGGGCGAACTGGGGAGATACGCAGTATTTT.

This chain uses TRBV5-4 with TRBJ2-1; the D gene is possibly TRBD2 (6 bases). V lost 0 bases to trimming and J lost 7 bases, with 11 bases between them. This CDR3 contains 14 residues. From germline, CDR1 is SGHNT and CDR2 YYREEE (reference sequence). The CDR3, as DNA: TGTGCCAGCAGCTTGGGTGGCGCGGGGAATGAGCAGTTCTTC. Translating it yields CASSLGGAGNEQFF. Based on the CDR3 plus reference TRBV5-4 and TRBJ2-1, the full variable domain is ETGVTQSPTHLIKTRGQQVTLRCSSQSGHNTVSWYQQALGQGPQFIFQYYREEENGRGNFPPRFSGLQFPNYSSELNVNALELDDSALYLCASSLGGAGNEQFFGPGTRLTVL.